The rows below give T cell receptor beta chains drawn from one sample of a study of graft-versus-host responses after intestinal transplantation. Sequencing was performed with immunoSEQ multiplex PCR; in TCRdb, only in-frame clones are kept and a portion is missing. Found here are 20,000 to 30,000 clones, roughly 85% of them singletons; the top ten hold over 0.85%. Material: PBMCs, obtained approximately 450 days after intestinal transplant. These receptors came from a human patient who received an intestinal transplant, so some T cells may come from the graft donor. CDR3s include the opening cysteine and the closing phenylalanine or tryptophan. A D gene is named only where the DNA matches it firmly. Clone size is given for some rows only: seen once, a few or many times, or a class if the clone is expanded.

D	V	J	size	CDR3	DNA
.	TRBV11-3	TRBJ2-2	.	CASSPKWNTGELFF	TGTGCCAGCAGCCCCAAGTGGAACACCGGGGAGCTGTTTTTT
.	TRBV11-2	TRBJ1-3	.	CASSLSPGAGNTIYF	TGTGCCAGCAGCTTATCCCCGGGGGCTGGAAACACCATATATTTT
.	TRBV13	TRBJ2-7	.	CASSLGTEQYF	TGTGCCAGCAGCTTAGGAACCGAGCAGTACTTC
TRBD1	TRBV29-1	TRBJ1-1	.	CSVTPGGNTEAFF	TGCAGCGTTACTCCAGGGGGGAACACTGAAGCTTTCTTT
TRBD1	TRBV4-2	TRBJ1-2	.	CASSQRTGGDYGYTF	TGTGCCAGCAGCCAAAGGACAGGGGGCGACTATGGCTACACCTTC
TRBD2	TRBV4-2	TRBJ2-5	.	CASSQEPSGSGETQYF	TGTGCCAGCAGCCAAGAACCTAGCGGGAGCGGGGAGACCCAGTACTTC
TRBD1	TRBV7-3	TRBJ2-3	.	CASKQGGTDTQYF	TGTGCCAGCAAACAGGGGGGCACAGATACGCAGTATTTT
.	TRBV10-3	TRBJ2-3	.	CAISESTVRDTSTDTQYF	TGTGCCATCAGTGAGTCGACGGTTAGGGACACTAGCACAGATACGCAGTATTTT
.	TRBV7-9	TRBJ1-2	.	CASSQQGNYGYTF	TGTGCCAGCAGCCAGCAGGGTAACTATGGCTACACCTTC
TRBD1	TRBV19	TRBJ1-2	.	CASSYRGPLYGYTF	TGTGCCAGTAGTTACAGGGGTCCCCTCTATGGCTACACCTTC
TRBD2	TRBV6-1	TRBJ2-7	.	CASSEFVSGRVNSYEQYF	TGTGCCAGCAGTGAATTCGTTAGCGGGAGGGTAAACTCCTACGAGCAGTACTTC
.	TRBV30	TRBJ1-5	.	CAWSAAVNQPQHF	TGTGCCTGGAGTGCAGCAGTGAATCAGCCCCAGCATTTT
.	TRBV7-8	TRBJ2-7	.	CASSLVGGPDGEQYF	TGTGCCAGCAGCTTAGTTGGGGGGCCCGACGGCGAGCAGTACTTC
TRBD1	TRBV27	TRBJ2-2	.	CASSWTGDNTGELFF	TGTGCCAGCAGTTGGACAGGGGATAACACCGGGGAGCTGTTTTTT
.	TRBV6-5	TRBJ1-4	.	CASSYSLLTEKLFF	TGTGCCAGCAGTTACTCGCTCCTGACTGAAAAACTGTTTTTT
TRBD1	TRBV2	TRBJ1-1	.	CASRADRVRAFF	TGTGCCAGCAGAGCGGACAGGGTGCGAGCTTTCTTT
.	TRBV10-2	TRBJ2-7	.	CASRGFYEQYF	TGCGCCAGCCGGGGCTTCTACGAGCAGTACTTC
TRBD2	TRBV7-9	TRBJ2-1	once	CASSLPLGTSGYNEQFF	TGTGCCAGCAGCTTACCTCTCGGGACTAGCGGATACAATGAGCAGTTCTTC
.	TRBV5-1	TRBJ2-3	.	CASSFSSASTDTQYF	TGCGCCAGCAGCTTCTCCTCGGCTAGCACAGATACGCAGTATTTT
TRBD1	TRBV6-6	TRBJ2-7	.	CASSSPTDRAEAEF	TGTGCCAGCAGTTCCCCCACCGACAGGGCCGAAGCCGAATTC
TRBD1	TRBV14	TRBJ2-5	few	CASSRSGTGTQYF	TGTGCCAGCAGCCGATCGGGGACAGGGACCCAGTACTTC
.	TRBV28	TRBJ1-1	.	CASSLGVEAFF	TGTGCCAGCAGTTTGGGTGTTGAAGCTTTCTTT